This T cell receptor beta chain emerged from a study of Graves' ophthalmopathy and Graves' hyperthyroidism. Whole-study results and caveats: With approximately 88% sensitivity and over 65% specificity, a 13-signature model separated ophthalmopathy from stable hyperthyroidism. Most thyroid clonotypes expanded beyond 0.001 frequency were also found in blood.

Amplified material comprised TCR beta CDR3 regions derived from RNA transcripts. HTBI primers primed a first-round RT-PCR, and a second-round multiplex PCR followed. Using its own MiXCR run on the multiplex PCR reads, TCRdb lists one record per CDR3 protein. The repertoire holds about 740,000 distinct CDR3 sequences, with 40% as singletons. Trimming took 5 bases from V and 0 from J, leaving 7 bases between them. The CDR3 spans 13 residues. The germline CDR1 and CDR2 sequences are SGHTA and FQGNSA. This clonotype turned up a few times. Its specificity is not known. Certain patients were not enrolled. These were patients with other autoimmune diseases, uncontrolled infections, pregnancy or lactation. The source of the PBMCs was around 9 ml of fresh peripheral blood.

What was sequenced was peripheral blood. This sequence was found in an adult man with Graves' ophthalmopathy. The rearrangement joins TRBV7-2 to TRBJ2-5; no firm D call. This CDR3 is CASSTVYQETQYF. CDR3 coding DNA: TGTGCCAGCAGCACCGTGTACCAAGAGACCCAGTACTTC.